These 9 T cell receptor beta chains originate from one sample sequenced in a study of blood T cell repertoires in COVID-19. TCRdb keeps only in-frame clones here, not all; method: immunoSEQ multiplex PCR. The data hold 150,000 to 180,000 clones, with around 83% observed a single time. Sequencing used peripheral blood. These TCRs come from a woman in her sixties or seventies with COVID-19, enrolled during active disease.

V gene TRBV3-1 (or the pseudogene TRBV3-2) combines with J gene TRBJ2-1; 9 positions match TRBD2. CDR3 size: 18 residues. J lost 7 bases, V lost 2 bases, and 15 bases had no gene match. The germline V gene has CDR1 LGHDT and CDR2 YNNKEL (reference sequence). The CDR3 spells CASSQPLTSGSRANEQFF. The CDR3, as DNA: TGTGCCAGCAGCCAACCCCTGACTAGCGGATCTCGGGCAAATGAGCAGTTCTTC.

The chain recombines TRBV27 with TRBJ2-7; 7 bases agree with TRBD1. CDR1 is MNHEY, CDR2 SMNVEV, per germline (reference sequence). The CDR3 length is 14 residues. Germline trimming cut 3 bases from V and 6 bases from J; bases unmatched to any gene: 8. The CDR3 spells CASSLNRGRGEQYF. In DNA, the CDR3 is TGTGCCAGCAGTTTGAACAGGGGACGGGGCGAGCAGTACTTC.

Many counts were recorded for this clone. The chain joins TRBV27 to TRBJ2-1, with D hard to call. V shed 1 base and J shed 8 bases, with 9 bases lying between them. Germline V gene lookup returns CDR1 MNHEY and CDR2 SMNVEV (reference sequence). The CDR3 runs to 13 residues. CDR3 coding DNA: TGTGCCAGCAGTTTATTGAACGGGTATGAGCAGTTCTTC. It codes for CASSLLNGYEQFF.

The CDR3 nucleotides are TGTGCCAGCAGTTGGAGACCCAATTTGAAACAAGGGAGTAATTCACCCCTCCACTTT. Protein: CASSWRPNLKQGSNSPLHF. The rearrangement joins TRBV5-6 to TRBJ1-6; D gene ambiguous. This CDR3 has 19 amino acids. Germline CDR1 SGHDT, CDR2 YYEEEE. The V gene lost 5 bases and the J gene lost 6 bases, with 27 bases spanning the gap.

V usage is TRBV18 and J usage is TRBJ1-4, with 11 bases aligning to TRBD1. This CDR3 region has 14 residues. V was pared by 4 bases and J by 7 bases, with 2 bases of the junction left unmatched. Germline V gives CDR1 KGHSH, CDR2 LQKENI. The CDR3, as DNA: TGTGCCAGCTCACTCGGACAGGGGGCTGAAAAACTGTTTTTT. The encoded protein is CASSLGQGAEKLFF.

This chain connects TRBV5-1 to TRBJ2-1; D is unresolved. Germline-derived CDR1 and CDR2 are SGHRS and YFSETQ. The CDR3 length is 15 residues. Trimming pared 8 bases from V and 2 bases from J, leaving 17 bases between. The CDR3 DNA is TGCGCCAGTCAAGCGACTGCCTTTCCCTACAATGAGCAGTTCTTC. Its protein is CASQATAFPYNEQFF.

The chain joins TRBV19 to TRBJ2-2, with 9 bases that match TRBD1. Germline-derived CDR1 and CDR2 are LNHDA and SQIVND (reference sequence). After removal of 9 bases from V and 6 bases from J, the junction contained 5 bases not matched to a gene. The CDR3 runs to 13 residues. This CDR3 reads CASGTGKSGELFF. The CDR3 DNA reads TGTGCCAGCGGGACAGGGAAATCCGGGGAGCTGTTTTTT.

The CDR3 sequence: CASSLDRGNEQFF. The CDR3 coding sequence is TGTGCCAGCAGCTTAGATCGGGGGAATGAGCAGTTCTTC. V and J are TRBV7-9 and TRBJ2-1, with D perhaps matching TRBD2 (6 bases). CDR3 length: 13 amino acids. V was trimmed by 1 base and J by 7 bases, leaving 8 bases between them. The V gene's germline CDR1 is SEHNR and CDR2 FQNEAQ (reference sequence).

The chain recombines TRBV19 with TRBJ2-1; TRBD2 aligns across 10 bases. The CDR3 has 16 amino acids. J was trimmed by 2 bases and V by 4 bases; bases with no gene match: 5. Germline values: CDR1 LNHDA, CDR2 SQIVND (reference sequence). CDR3 nucleotides: TGTGCCAGTAGTAAGCGGGAGGGCCACCCCTACAATGAGCAGTTCTTC. This gives the protein CASSKREGHPYNEQFF.